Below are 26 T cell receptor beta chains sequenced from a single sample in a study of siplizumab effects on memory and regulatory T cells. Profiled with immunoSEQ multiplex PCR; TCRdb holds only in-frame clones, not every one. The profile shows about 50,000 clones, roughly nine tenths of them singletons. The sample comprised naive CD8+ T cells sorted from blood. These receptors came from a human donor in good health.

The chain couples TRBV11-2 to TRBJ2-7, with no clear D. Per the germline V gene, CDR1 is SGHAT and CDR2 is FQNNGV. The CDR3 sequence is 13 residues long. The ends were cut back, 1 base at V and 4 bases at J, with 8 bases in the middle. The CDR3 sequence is CASSLVSYYEQYF. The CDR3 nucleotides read TGTGCCAGCAGCTTAGTTTCGTATTACGAGCAGTACTTC.

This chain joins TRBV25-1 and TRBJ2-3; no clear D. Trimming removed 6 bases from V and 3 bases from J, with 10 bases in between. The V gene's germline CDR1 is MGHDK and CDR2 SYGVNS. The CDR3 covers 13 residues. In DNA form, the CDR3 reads TGTGCCAGCAGGCCCGGGTATACAGATACGCAGTATTTT. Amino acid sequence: CASRPGYTDTQYF. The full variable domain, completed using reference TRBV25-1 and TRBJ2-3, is EADIYQTPRYLVIGTGKKITLECSQTMGHDKMYWYQQDPGMELHLIHYSYGVNSTEKGDLSSESTVSRIRTEHFPLTLESARPSHTSQYLCASRPGYTDTQYFGPGTRLTVL.

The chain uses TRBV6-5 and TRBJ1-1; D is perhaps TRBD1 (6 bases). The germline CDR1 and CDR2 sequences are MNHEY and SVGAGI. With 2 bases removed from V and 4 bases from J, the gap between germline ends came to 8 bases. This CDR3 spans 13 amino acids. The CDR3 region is CASSYNRVTEAFF. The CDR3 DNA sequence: TGTGCCAGCAGTTACAACAGGGTCACTGAAGCTTTCTTT.

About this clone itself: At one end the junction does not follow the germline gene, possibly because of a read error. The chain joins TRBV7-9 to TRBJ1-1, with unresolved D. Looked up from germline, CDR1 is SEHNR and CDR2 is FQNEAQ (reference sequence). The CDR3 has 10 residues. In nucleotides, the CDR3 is TGTGCCAGCAGCTTAATAGATCTGCTCTTT. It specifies CASSLIDLLF.

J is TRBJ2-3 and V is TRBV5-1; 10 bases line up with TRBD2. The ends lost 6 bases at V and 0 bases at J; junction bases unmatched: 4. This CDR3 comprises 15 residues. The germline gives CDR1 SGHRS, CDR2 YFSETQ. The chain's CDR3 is CASTKGLASTDTQYF. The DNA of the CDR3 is TGCGCCAGCACCAAGGGACTAGCGAGCACAGATACGCAGTATTTT.

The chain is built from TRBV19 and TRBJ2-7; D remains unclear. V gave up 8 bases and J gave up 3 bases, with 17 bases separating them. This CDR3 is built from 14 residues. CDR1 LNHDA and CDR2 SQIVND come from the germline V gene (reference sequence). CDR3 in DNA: TGTGCCAGTTCACATGGGGAACTCCACTACGAGCAGTACTTC. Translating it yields CASSHGELHYEQYF.

Here the CDR3 DNA reads TGTGCCAGCAGCTTCTCCGGGACTTACAATGAGCAGTTCTTC. This codes for CASSFSGTYNEQFF. This chain joins TRBV7-9 and TRBJ2-1, with D possibly being TRBD2 (6 bases). The germline V gene has CDR1 SEHNR and CDR2 FQNEAQ (reference sequence). Trimming took 3 bases from V and 4 from J, leaving 10 bases between them. CDR3 length: 14 residues. The full variable domain, with the rest looked up from reference TRBV7-9 and TRBJ2-1, is DTGVSQNPRHKITKRGQNVTFRCDPISEHNRLYWYRQTLGQGPEFLTYFQNEAQLEKSRLLSDRFSAERPKGSFSTLEIQRTEQGDSAMYLCASSFSGTYNEQFFGPGTRLTVL.

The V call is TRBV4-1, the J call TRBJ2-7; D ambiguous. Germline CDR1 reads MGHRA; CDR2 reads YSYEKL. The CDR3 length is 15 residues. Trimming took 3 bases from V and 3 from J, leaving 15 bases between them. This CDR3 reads CASSHGRNGDYEQYF. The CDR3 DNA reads TGCGCCAGCAGCCATGGGCGAAATGGGGACTACGAGCAGTACTTC.

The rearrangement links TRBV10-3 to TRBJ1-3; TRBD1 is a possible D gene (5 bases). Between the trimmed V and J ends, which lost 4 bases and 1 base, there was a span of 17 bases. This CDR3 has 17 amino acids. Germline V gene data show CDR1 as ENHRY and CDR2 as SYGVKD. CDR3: CAISGDGGKVSGNTIYF. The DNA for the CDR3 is TGTGCCATCAGTGGGGACGGGGGGAAAGTTTCTGGAAACACCATATATTTT.

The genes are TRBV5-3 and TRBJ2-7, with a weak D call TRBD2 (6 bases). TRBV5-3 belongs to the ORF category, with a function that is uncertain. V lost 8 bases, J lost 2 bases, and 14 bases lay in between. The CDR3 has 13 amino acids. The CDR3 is CASSAPGAYEQYF. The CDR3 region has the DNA TGTGCCAGCAGCGCCCCGGGAGCCTACGAGCAGTACTTC.

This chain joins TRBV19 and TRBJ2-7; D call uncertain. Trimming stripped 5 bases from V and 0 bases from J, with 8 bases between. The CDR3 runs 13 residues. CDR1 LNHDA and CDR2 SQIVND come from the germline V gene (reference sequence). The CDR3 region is CASSWQDSYEQYF. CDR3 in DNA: TGTGCCAGTAGTTGGCAGGACTCCTACGAGCAGTACTTC.

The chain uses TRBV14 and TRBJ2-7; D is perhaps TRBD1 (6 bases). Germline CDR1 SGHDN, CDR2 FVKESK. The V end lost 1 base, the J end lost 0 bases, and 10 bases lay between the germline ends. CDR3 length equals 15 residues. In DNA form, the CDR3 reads TGTGCCAGCAGCCAAGCAGGGGCTTACTCCTACGAGCAGTACTTC. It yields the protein CASSQAGAYSYEQYF.

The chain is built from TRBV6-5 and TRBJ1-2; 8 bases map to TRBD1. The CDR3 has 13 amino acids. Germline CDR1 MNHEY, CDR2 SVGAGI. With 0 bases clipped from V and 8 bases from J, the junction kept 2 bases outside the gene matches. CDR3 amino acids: CASSYSQGVGYTF. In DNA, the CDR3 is TGTGCCAGCAGTTACTCACAGGGGGTGGGCTACACCTTC.

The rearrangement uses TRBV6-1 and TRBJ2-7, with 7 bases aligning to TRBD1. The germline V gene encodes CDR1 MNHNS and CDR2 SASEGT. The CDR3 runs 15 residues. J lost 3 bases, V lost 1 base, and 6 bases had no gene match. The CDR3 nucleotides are TGTGCCAGCAGTGAAGTTCCAGGGGGAGACTACGAGCAGTACTTC. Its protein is CASSEVPGGDYEQYF.

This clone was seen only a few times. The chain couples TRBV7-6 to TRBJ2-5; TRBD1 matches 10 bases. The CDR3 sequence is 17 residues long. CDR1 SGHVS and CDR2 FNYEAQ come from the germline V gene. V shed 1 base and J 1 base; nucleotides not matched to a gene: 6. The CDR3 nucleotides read TGTGCCAGCAGCTTAGTGATCGGGACAGGGGTCCAAGAGACCCAGTACTTC. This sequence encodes CASSLVIGTGVQETQYF.

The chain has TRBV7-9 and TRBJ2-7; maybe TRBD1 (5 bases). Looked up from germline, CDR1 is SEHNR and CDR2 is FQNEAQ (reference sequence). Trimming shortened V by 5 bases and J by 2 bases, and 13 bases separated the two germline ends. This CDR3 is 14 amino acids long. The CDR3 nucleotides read TGTGCCAGCAGCCCCCAGACAGTAACCTACGAGCAGTACTTC. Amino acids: CASSPQTVTYEQYF. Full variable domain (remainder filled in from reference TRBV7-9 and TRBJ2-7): DTGVSQNPRHKITKRGQNVTFRCDPISEHNRLYWYRQTLGQGPEFLTYFQNEAQLEKSRLLSDRFSAERPKGSFSTLEIQRTEQGDSAMYLCASSPQTVTYEQYFGPGTRLTVT.

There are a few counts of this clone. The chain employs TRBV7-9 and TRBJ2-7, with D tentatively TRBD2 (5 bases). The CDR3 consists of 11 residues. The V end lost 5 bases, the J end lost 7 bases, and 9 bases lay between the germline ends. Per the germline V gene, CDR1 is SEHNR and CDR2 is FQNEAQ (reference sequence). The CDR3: CASSLPGEQYF. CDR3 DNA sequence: TGTGCCAGCAGCCTCCCGGGGGAGCAGTACTTC.

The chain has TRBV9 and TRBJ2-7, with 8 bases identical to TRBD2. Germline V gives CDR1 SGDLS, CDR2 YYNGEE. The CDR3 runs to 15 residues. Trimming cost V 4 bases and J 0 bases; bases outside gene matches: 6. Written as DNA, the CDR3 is TGTGCCAGCAGCCCTTCGGGGGGGAGCTCCTACGAGCAGTACTTC. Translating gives CASSPSGGSSYEQYF.

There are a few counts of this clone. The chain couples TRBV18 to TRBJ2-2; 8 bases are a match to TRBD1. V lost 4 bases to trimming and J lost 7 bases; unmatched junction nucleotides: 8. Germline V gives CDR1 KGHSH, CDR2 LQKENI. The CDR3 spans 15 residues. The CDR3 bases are TGTGCCAGCTCACTACCGCAGGGGGCGAACGGGGAGCTGTTTTTT. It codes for CASSLPQGANGELFF.

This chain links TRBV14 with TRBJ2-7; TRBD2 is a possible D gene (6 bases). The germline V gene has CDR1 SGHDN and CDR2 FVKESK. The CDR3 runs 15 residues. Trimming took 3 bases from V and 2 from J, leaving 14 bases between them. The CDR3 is CASSQVGGIAYEQYF. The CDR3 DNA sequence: TGTGCCAGCAGCCAGGTGGGGGGAATCGCCTACGAGCAGTACTTC.

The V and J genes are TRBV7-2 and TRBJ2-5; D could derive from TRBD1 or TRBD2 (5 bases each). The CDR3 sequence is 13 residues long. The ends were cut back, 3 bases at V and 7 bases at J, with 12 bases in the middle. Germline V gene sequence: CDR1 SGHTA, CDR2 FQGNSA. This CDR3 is CASSLGVMGTQYF. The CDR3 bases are TGTGCCAGCAGCTTGGGGGTGATGGGGACCCAGTACTTC.

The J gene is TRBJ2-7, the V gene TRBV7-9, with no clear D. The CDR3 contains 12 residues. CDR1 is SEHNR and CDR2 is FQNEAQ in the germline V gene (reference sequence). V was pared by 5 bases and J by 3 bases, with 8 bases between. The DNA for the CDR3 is TGTGCCAGCAGCACGACCCTCTACGAGCAGTACTTC. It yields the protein CASSTTLYEQYF.

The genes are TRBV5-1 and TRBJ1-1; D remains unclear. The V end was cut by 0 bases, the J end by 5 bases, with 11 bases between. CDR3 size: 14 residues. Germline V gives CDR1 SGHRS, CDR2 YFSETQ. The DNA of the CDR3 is TGCGCCAGCAGCTTGGATCCGATACGGACTGAAGCTTTCTTT. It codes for CASSLDPIRTEAFF.

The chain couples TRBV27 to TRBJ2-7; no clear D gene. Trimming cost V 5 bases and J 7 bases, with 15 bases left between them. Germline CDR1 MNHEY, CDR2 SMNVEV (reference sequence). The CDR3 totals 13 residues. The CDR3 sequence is CASSIGPSGEQYF. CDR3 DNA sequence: TGTGCCAGCAGTATCGGTCCTTCAGGAGAGCAGTACTTC.

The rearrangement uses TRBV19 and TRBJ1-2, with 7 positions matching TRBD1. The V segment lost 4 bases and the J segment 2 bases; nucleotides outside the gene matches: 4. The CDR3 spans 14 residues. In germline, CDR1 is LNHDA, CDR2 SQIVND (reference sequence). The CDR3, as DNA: TGTGCCAGTAGTAGCGGGACAGCCAACTATGGCTACACCTTC. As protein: CASSSGTANYGYTF.

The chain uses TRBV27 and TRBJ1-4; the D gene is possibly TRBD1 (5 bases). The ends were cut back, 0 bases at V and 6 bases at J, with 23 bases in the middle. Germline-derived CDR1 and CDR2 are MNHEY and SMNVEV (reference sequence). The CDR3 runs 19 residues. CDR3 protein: CASSLSIKGRGVPDEKLFF. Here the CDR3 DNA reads TGTGCCAGCAGTTTATCGATAAAGGGTAGAGGGGTTCCGGATGAAAAACTGTTTTTT.